These T cell receptor beta chains were read from a single sample in a study of T-cell reconstitution after alpha-beta-depleted transplantation in children. Via MiXCR, TCRdb re-called the PCR reads, giving one row per CDR3 protein. The repertoire includes some 200,000 distinct CDR3 sequences, about 15% of them detected once, and under 15% sits in the top ten. The sample consisted of PBMCs from the stem cell graft donor, taken from the stem cell graft. The origin of the receptors is a human donor who donated a stem cell graft to a child with acute lymphoblastic leukemia. CDR3s include the opening cysteine and the closing phenylalanine or tryptophan. The D gene is left open where the match is weak.

v_gene	d_gene	CDR3aa
TRBV6-6	.	CASSSGGGAFF
TRBV6-2/TRBV6-3	TRBD2	CASSLTGTTVGEQFF
TRBV5-1	TRBD1	CASGTGQLSSYEQYF
TRBV20-1	.	CSARAGGSTEAFF
TRBV2	.	CASSEEAGEQYF
TRBV10-3	TRBD2	CAISDSRVGLAGIYEQYF
TRBV29-1	.	CSVNLLKAGYNEQFF
TRBV29-1	TRBD2	CSVLIAGPDTQYF
TRBV7-9	.	CASSRTPGEQFF
TRBV24-1	.	CATSDSGVRVSNEQFF
TRBV10-2	TRBD2	CASSLAGAKNIQYF
TRBV5-4	.	CASSHRGDSDTEAFF
TRBV5-1	TRBD1	CASSFFGQGSWSYGYTF
TRBV5-5	.	CASSLLGSNEQFF
TRBV20-1	.	CSAIRGQDQPQHF
TRBV12-3/TRBV12-4	.	CASSFGVRGEAGANVLTF
TRBV4-1	.	CASSQMSGSYEQYF
TRBV5-1	TRBD1	CASSPTIRGPGMNTEAFF
TRBV6-5	TRBD2	CASSHGTSVQYEQYF
TRBV7-2	.	CASSLQGYNEQFF